The 10 T cell receptor beta chains presented below share a single source sample, sequenced in a study of blood T cell repertoires in COVID-19. Some clones are missing from TCRdb's copy, which holds only in-frame ones; the method was immunoSEQ multiplex PCR. The sample records around 40,000 clones, 85% to 90% being singletons. Input material: peripheral blood. These receptor sequences come from a man aged 35 to 55 with COVID-19, enrolled during active disease.

The chain couples TRBV7-9 to TRBJ1-2; 7 bases fit TRBD1. Trimming at V came to 1 base and at J to 4 bases, leaving 6 bases not matched to a gene. The CDR3 has 15 amino acids. CDR1 SEHNR and CDR2 FQNEAQ come from the germline V gene (reference sequence). CDR3 coding DNA: TGTGCCAGCAGCTTAGAGGGGGCAGGGGGCTATGGCTACACCTTC. This translates into CASSLEGAGGYGYTF.

The chain couples TRBV5-1 to TRBJ2-2; 8 bases agree with TRBD1. Germline V lookup: CDR1 SGHRS, CDR2 YFSETQ. The J segment lost 5 bases and the V segment lost 4 bases, leaving 10 bases of the junction unmatched. The CDR3 runs to 16 residues. DNA for the CDR3: TGCGCCAGCAGCGCCAAAGGACAGGGAGGTACCGGGGAGCTGTTTTTT. Protein sequence: CASSAKGQGGTGELFF.

The J gene is TRBJ1-2, the V gene TRBV6-1; possibly TRBD1 for D (6 bases). Germline V lookup: CDR1 MNHNS, CDR2 SASEGT. V dropped 3 bases and J dropped 6 bases, with 11 bases sitting between them. The CDR3 runs to 13 residues. CDR3 in amino acids: CASSEDWTDGYTF. The CDR3 coding sequence is TGTGCCAGCAGTGAGGATTGGACAGATGGCTACACCTTC.

This clone was seen a few times. V is TRBV5-4 and J is TRBJ2-5; TRBD1 might be the D (6 bases). Germline V lookup: CDR1 SGHNT, CDR2 YYREEE (reference sequence). The CDR3 has 14 residues. Trimming pared 4 bases from V and 5 bases from J, leaving 15 bases between. The CDR3 is CASSLQGPAETQYF. In nucleotides, the CDR3 is TGTGCCAGCAGCCTACAGGGTCCGGCGGAGACCCAGTACTTC.

J is TRBJ1-5 and V is TRBV28, with 7 nucleotides matching TRBD1. The CDR3 contains 18 residues. V dropped 2 bases and J dropped 2; count of bases not matched to a gene: 12. Germline V gene sequence: CDR1 MDHEN, CDR2 SYDVKM. CDR3 protein: CASSLGGQVPRGNQPQHF. The DNA for the CDR3 is TGTGCCAGCAGTTTAGGCGGACAGGTCCCGAGGGGCAATCAGCCCCAGCATTTT.

This clone appeared once. The chain combines TRBV4-1 with TRBJ2-1; 7 bases agree with TRBD2. The CDR3 is 14 amino acids. The V segment lost 3 bases and the J segment 5 bases; nucleotides outside the gene matches: 4. CDR1 and CDR2 (germline): MGHRA, YSYEKL. The CDR3 DNA sequence: TGCGCCAGCAGCCACCGTCTAGCGGACAATGAGCAGTTCTTC. Its protein is CASSHRLADNEQFF.

The chain combines TRBV10-3 with TRBJ2-5; 7 bases are shared with TRBD1. Germline V lookup: CDR1 ENHRY, CDR2 SYGVKD. The CDR3 has 15 amino acids. V dropped 2 bases and J dropped 5; count of bases not matched to a gene: 8. The DNA of the CDR3 is TGTGCCATCAGTGAGCCGCGACAGGGCCGGGAGACCCAGTACTTC. Amino acid sequence: CAISEPRQGRETQYF.

This chain links TRBV2 with TRBJ1-6, with D unclear. Germline CDR1 is SNHLY and CDR2 is FYNNEI. V was trimmed by 3 bases and J by 9 bases, leaving 18 bases between them. This CDR3 spans 16 amino acids. The CDR3 reads CASSDSVGPAGSPLHF. The CDR3 region has the DNA TGTGCCAGCAGTGATTCCGTAGGGCCGGCGGGTTCACCCCTCCACTTT.

The chain carries TRBV5-8 and TRBJ2-7, with D maybe TRBD1 (7 bases). There are 14 residues in the CDR3. CDR1 is SGHTS and CDR2 is YDEGEE in the germline V gene. V dropped 6 bases and J dropped 1 base, with 14 bases sitting between them. For the CDR3, the DNA is TGTGCCAGCAAGATCAGGGGGGAATCCTACGAGCAGTACTTC. It specifies CASKIRGESYEQYF. The full variable domain, rest sourced from reference TRBV5-8 and TRBJ2-7, is EAGVTQSPTHLIKTRGQQATLRCSPISGHTSVYWYQQALGLGLQFLLWYDEGEERNRGNFPPRFSGRQFPNYSSELNVNALELEDSALYLCASKIRGESYEQYFGPGTRLTVT.

The genes are TRBV28 and TRBJ1-1; D gene unclear. Trimming removed 2 bases at V and 8 bases at J, with 9 bases between. The CDR3 has 12 amino acids. CDR1 MDHEN and CDR2 SYDVKM come from the germline V gene. The CDR3 coding sequence is TGTGCCAGCAGTTTAAGTACAGACGAAGCTTTCTTT. Its protein is CASSLSTDEAFF.